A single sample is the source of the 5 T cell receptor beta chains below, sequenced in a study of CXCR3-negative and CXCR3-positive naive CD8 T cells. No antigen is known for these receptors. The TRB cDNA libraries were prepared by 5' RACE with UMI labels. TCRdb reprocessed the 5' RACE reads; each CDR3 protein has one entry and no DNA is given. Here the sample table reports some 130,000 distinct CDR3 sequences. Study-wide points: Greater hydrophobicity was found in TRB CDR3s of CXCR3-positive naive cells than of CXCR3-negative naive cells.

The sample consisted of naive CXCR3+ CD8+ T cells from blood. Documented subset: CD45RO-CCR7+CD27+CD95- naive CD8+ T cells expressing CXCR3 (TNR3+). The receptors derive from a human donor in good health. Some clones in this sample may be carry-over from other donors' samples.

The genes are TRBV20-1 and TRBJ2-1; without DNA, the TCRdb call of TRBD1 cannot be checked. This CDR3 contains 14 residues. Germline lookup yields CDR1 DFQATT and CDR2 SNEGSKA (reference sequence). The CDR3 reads CSAPDDRDYNEQFF.

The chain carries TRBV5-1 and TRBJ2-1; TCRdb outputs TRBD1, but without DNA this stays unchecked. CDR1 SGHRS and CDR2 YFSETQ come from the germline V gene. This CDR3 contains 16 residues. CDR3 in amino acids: CASSPSVGGDYNEQFF. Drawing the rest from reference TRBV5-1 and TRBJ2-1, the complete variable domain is KAGVTQTPRYLIKTRGQQVTLSCSPISGHRSVSWYQQTPGQGLQFLFEYFSETQRNKGNFPGRFSGRQFSNSRSEMNVSTLELGDSALYLCASSPSVGGDYNEQFFGPGTRLTVL.

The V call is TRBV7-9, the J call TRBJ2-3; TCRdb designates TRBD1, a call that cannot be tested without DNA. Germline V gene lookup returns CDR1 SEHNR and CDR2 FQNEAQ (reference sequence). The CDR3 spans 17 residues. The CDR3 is CASSLFSAQASGNTQYF.

CDR3 sequence: CASSSVGQSNEKLFF. This chain uses TRBV7-9 with TRBJ1-4; TCRdb indicates TRBD1, and absent DNA this call remains unverified. Germline V gene sequence: CDR1 SEHNR, CDR2 FQNEAQ (reference sequence). The CDR3 is made up of 15 amino acids.

CDR3: CASSLGGGHQPQHF. The chain uses TRBV7-9 and TRBJ1-5; lacking DNA, the TRBD1 call made by TCRdb goes unchecked. The germline gives CDR1 SEHNR, CDR2 FQNEAQ (reference sequence). The CDR3 runs to 14 residues.